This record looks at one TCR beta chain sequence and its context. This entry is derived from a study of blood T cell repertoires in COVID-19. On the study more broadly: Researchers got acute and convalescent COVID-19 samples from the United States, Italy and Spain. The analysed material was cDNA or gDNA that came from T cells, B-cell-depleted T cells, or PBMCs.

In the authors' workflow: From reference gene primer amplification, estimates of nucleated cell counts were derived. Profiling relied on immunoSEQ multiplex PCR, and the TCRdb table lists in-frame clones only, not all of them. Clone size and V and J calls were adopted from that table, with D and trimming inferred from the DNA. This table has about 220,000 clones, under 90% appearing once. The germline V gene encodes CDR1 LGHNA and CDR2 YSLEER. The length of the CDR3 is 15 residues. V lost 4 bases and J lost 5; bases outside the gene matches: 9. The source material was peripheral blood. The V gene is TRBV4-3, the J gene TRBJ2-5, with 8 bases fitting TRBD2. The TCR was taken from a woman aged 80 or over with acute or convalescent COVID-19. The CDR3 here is CASSRQAGARETQYF. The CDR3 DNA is TGCGCCAGCAGCCGTCAAGCGGGGGCAAGGGAGACCCAGTACTTC.